Below are 19 T cell receptor beta chains sequenced from a single sample in a study of control samples from healthy donors and cancer patients. The data were produced by immunoSEQ multiplex PCR, yet TCRdb's version contains in-frame clones alone and is incomplete. The sample lists over 55,000 clones, around 93% seen once, with about 0.99% in the top ten. The sample consisted of PBMCs. All receptors come from a man younger than 45 with colorectal cancer.

The count of this clone is one. This sequence joins TRBV6-5 and TRBJ1-6; weak D call: TRBD1 (6 bases). V was pared by 10 bases and J by 10 bases, with 17 bases between. Looked up from germline, CDR1 is MNHEY and CDR2 is SVGAGI. The CDR3 sequence is 13 residues long. The CDR3 spells CAIRRGARSPLHF. The DNA for the CDR3 is TGTGCCATCCGTCGGGGGGCTCGATCACCCCTCCACTTT.

The chain employs TRBV24-1 and TRBJ1-5, with D possibly TRBD1 on 5 matching bases. V was cut by 4 bases and J by 0 bases, with 12 bases left in between. CDR1 KGHDR and CDR2 SFDVKD come from the germline V gene. This CDR3 spans 16 amino acids. The CDR3 coding sequence is TGTGCCACCAGTGAATCTGACAGCCTTAGCAATCAGCCCCAGCATTTT. Amino acid sequence: CATSESDSLSNQPQHF.

The chain recombines TRBV15 with TRBJ2-6; TRBD1 agrees at 8 bases. Germline CDR1 and CDR2: LNHNV and YYDKDF (reference sequence). The CDR3 has 16 amino acids. V lost 1 base, J lost 2 bases, and 1 base stayed unmatched. This chain's CDR3 is CATSRVTGAGANVLTF. The DNA for the CDR3 is TGTGCCACCAGCAGAGTGACAGGGGCTGGGGCCAACGTCCTGACTTTC.

This clone was detected a few times. This chain connects TRBV10-2 to TRBJ2-6, with 7 bases matching TRBD2. CDR1 is WSHSY, CDR2 SAAADI, per germline. CDR3 length: 16 amino acids. Trimming took 8 bases from V and 0 from J; bases not matched to a gene: 7. In DNA form, the CDR3 reads TGCGCCAGCTGGACTGGCGGGAGCTCTGGGGCCAACGTCCTGACTTTC. The encoded protein is CASWTGGSSGANVLTF.

The chain recombines TRBV6-5 with TRBJ2-7, with D perhaps being TRBD1 or TRBD2 (5 bases each). The germline V and J ends were trimmed by 5 bases and 4 bases, with 12 bases remaining between them. The CDR3 is 13 amino acids. CDR1 is MNHEY, CDR2 SVGAGI, per germline. The CDR3 loop is CASSRDRDYEQYF. The CDR3 DNA follows: TGTGCCAGCAGTCGGGACCGAGATTACGAGCAGTACTTC.

This sequence joins TRBV7-9 and TRBJ1-1; 7 bases are a match to TRBD1. Germline V gene data show CDR1 as SEHNR and CDR2 as FQNEAQ (reference sequence). J was trimmed by 6 bases and V by 0 bases; bases with no gene match: 1. CDR3 length: 13 residues. This CDR3 is CASSLAQGAEAFF. The CDR3 bases are TGTGCCAGCAGCTTAGCTCAGGGGGCTGAAGCTTTCTTT.

The chain couples TRBV11-2 to TRBJ1-2; no definite D call. The CDR3 runs 15 residues. Germline loops: CDR1 SGHAT, CDR2 FQNNGV. V gave up 5 bases and J gave up 4 bases, with 17 bases separating them. The DNA of the CDR3 is TGTGCCAGCAGCCCCTTCGGCACGCTTACCTATGGCTACACCTTC. It yields the protein CASSPFGTLTYGYTF.

The chain has TRBV10-3 and TRBJ1-2; the D is unclear. Germline V gene data show CDR1 as ENHRY and CDR2 as SYGVKD. With 0 bases removed from V and 9 bases from J, the gap between germline ends came to 11 bases. This CDR3 comprises 13 residues. The CDR3 DNA reads TGTGCCATCAGTGAGTCGGAGGGAAGGCGCTACACCTTC. This encodes CAISESEGRRYTF.

The sample holds one count of this clone. The gene calls are TRBV30 and TRBJ2-1; either TRBD1 or TRBD2 may fit D (6 bases each). V shed 6 bases and J shed 7 bases, with 25 bases lying between them. The CDR3 sequence is 16 residues long. CDR1 and CDR2 (germline): GTSNPN, SVGIG (reference sequence). The DNA of the CDR3 is TGTGCCTGTACGGGATCTGGAGGGGGGCCATGGAATGAGCAGTTCTTC. It codes for CACTGSGGGPWNEQFF.

This rearrangement joins TRBV2 to TRBJ2-1; a possible D gene is TRBD1 (7 bases). The germline CDR1 and CDR2 sequences are SNHLY and FYNNEI. The CDR3 runs to 13 residues. The V gene lost 10 bases and the J gene lost 4 bases, with 14 bases spanning the gap. The CDR3 region is CATQGGRYNEQFF. The CDR3, as DNA: TGTGCCACCCAGGGGGGAAGATACAATGAGCAGTTCTTC.

The V and J genes are TRBV25-1 and TRBJ1-2; D gene unclear. The V and J ends lost 4 bases and 8 bases respectively, with 23 bases between them. Germline V lookup: CDR1 MGHDK, CDR2 SYGVNS. The CDR3 totals 16 residues. The CDR3, as DNA: TGTGCCAGCAGTGGGAGAGGACCGACTAGGGCCCTAGGCTACACCTTC. Translation gives CASSGRGPTRALGYTF.

The V and J genes are TRBV5-1 and TRBJ2-2, with D perhaps TRBD1 or TRBD2 (5 bases each). The CDR3 has 15 residues. The germline V and J ends were trimmed by 4 bases and 4 bases, with 14 bases remaining between them. Germline CDR1 is SGHRS and CDR2 is YFSETQ. The chain's CDR3 is CASSPWDEITGELFF. In DNA, the CDR3 is TGCGCCAGCAGCCCATGGGACGAAATCACCGGGGAGCTGTTTTTT.

The chain uses TRBV30 and TRBJ1-1; D unclear. CDR3 size: 11 residues. CDR1 and CDR2 (germline): GTSNPN, SVGIG (reference sequence). V gave up 1 base and J gave up 7 bases, with 7 bases separating them. The CDR3 region is CAWSGESEAFF. The CDR3, as DNA: TGTGCCTGGAGTGGTGAGAGTGAAGCTTTCTTT.

The chain has TRBV3-1 (or the pseudogene TRBV3-2) and TRBJ2-4; D might be TRBD2 (5 bases). Germline CDR1 is LGHDT and CDR2 is YNNKEL (reference sequence). The ends were cut back, 4 bases at V and 7 bases at J, with 17 bases in the middle. This CDR3 is built from 15 residues. The DNA for the CDR3 is TGTGCCAGCAGCCCCACGCCCCGGGGTATGAACATTCAGTACTTC. Translation gives CASSPTPRGMNIQYF.

The genes are TRBV6-5 and TRBJ1-2; D ambiguous. The germline V and J ends were trimmed by 2 bases and 4 bases, with 14 bases remaining between them. This CDR3 has 15 amino acids. Germline V gene lookup returns CDR1 MNHEY and CDR2 SVGAGI. The CDR3 DNA reads as TGTGCCAGCAGTTACGGGTCCACAAATTCCTATGGCTACACCTTC. Protein: CASSYGSTNSYGYTF.

This clone was recorded once. The rearrangement joins TRBV5-8 to TRBJ1-5; a possible D gene is TRBD1 (5 bases). CDR1 is SGHTS, CDR2 YDEGEE, per germline. With 7 bases removed from V and 0 bases from J, the gap between germline ends came to 14 bases. The CDR3 runs to 15 residues. CDR3 DNA sequence: TGTGCCAGCGGGCCACAGGCGCTTAGCAATCAGCCCCAGCATTTT. Its translation is CASGPQALSNQPQHF.

This chain links TRBV20-1 with TRBJ1-2, with D unclear. The CDR3 covers 8 residues. CDR1 is DFQATT, CDR2 SNEGSKA, per germline (reference sequence). This chain's CDR3 is CSCDGYTF. The CDR3 DNA sequence: TGCAGCTGTGATGGCTACACCTTC.

This clone was found a few times. This chain connects TRBV30 to TRBJ2-1; D possibly matches TRBD1 or TRBD2 (5 bases each). The length of the CDR3 is 12 residues. Per germline, CDR1 GTSNPN and CDR2 SVGIG (reference sequence). With 3 bases removed from V and 10 bases from J, the gap between germline ends came to 13 bases. The CDR3 coding sequence is TGTGCCTGGAGCCGGGTGGGGACCGAGCAGTTCTTC. Translated: CAWSRVGTEQFF.

The chain carries TRBV29-1 and TRBJ1-1, with D perhaps matching TRBD1 (5 bases). Deletions cut 7 bases from V and 0 bases from J, with 18 bases between. CDR1 and CDR2 (germline): SQVTM, ANQGSEA. This CDR3 contains 15 residues. The CDR3 sequence is CSASTGGRVNTEAFF. CDR3 sequence (DNA): TGCAGCGCCTCGACGGGGGGAAGGGTGAACACTGAAGCTTTCTTT.